The 26 T cell receptor beta chains given below trace back to one sample, sequenced in a study of identical twins. TCRdb ran MiXCR on the 5' RACE reads and lists one entry per CDR3 protein. This repertoire shows 350,000 or so distinct CDR3 sequences, 9% found once; its top ten account for around 8.6%. Sequenced input: naive T cells sorted from blood. These receptors were collected from a woman in her forties or fifties in good health.

This clonotype has only a few counts. This chain connects TRBV12-3 or TRBV12-4 to TRBJ2-1, with TRBD2 identical over 8 bases. Germline trimming cut 4 bases from V and 7 bases from J; bases unmatched to any gene: 6. This CDR3 is built from 14 residues. The CDR3 region has the DNA TGTGCCAGCAGTTCGACTAGCGTTAAAAATGAGCAGTTCTTC. Translated: CASSSTSVKNEQFF.

In this sample, this clonotype turned up many times. The chain employs TRBV12-3 or TRBV12-4 and TRBJ2-2; TRBD1 might be the D (6 bases). This CDR3 contains 15 residues. V shed 3 bases and J shed 4 bases, with 12 bases lying between them. CDR3 nucleotides: TGTGCCAGCAGTTTTCTGGGACACCCCACCGGGGAGCTGTTTTTT. Its protein is CASSFLGHPTGELFF.

The rearrangement links TRBV20-1 to TRBJ2-1, with 16 bases identical to TRBD2. CDR1 is DFQATT and CDR2 is SNEGSKA in the germline V gene (reference sequence). This CDR3 spans 18 amino acids. Unmatched junction bases numbered 11, after V lost 7 bases and J lost 2 bases. The CDR3 here is CSEDPGLAGGPPYNEQFF. The CDR3 nucleotides read TGCAGTGAGGACCCGGGACTAGCGGGAGGGCCCCCCTACAATGAGCAGTTCTTC.

The V and J genes are TRBV12-3 or TRBV12-4 and TRBJ2-7; D not certain. The CDR3 extends over 12 amino acids. Between the trimmed V and J ends, which lost 5 bases and 6 bases, there was a span of 11 bases. In DNA form, the CDR3 reads TGTGCCAGCAGTCCATATTCTAGCGAGCAGTACTTC. Protein product: CASSPYSSEQYF.

This chain uses TRBV6-1 with TRBJ1-1; tentatively, D is TRBD1 (5 bases). The V end was cut by 0 bases, the J end by 4 bases, with 12 bases between. The CDR3 contains 15 residues. In germline, CDR1 is MNHNS, CDR2 SASEGT. CDR3 DNA sequence: TGTGCCAGCAGTGAAGCCCACGGACACATCACTGAAGCTTTCTTT. Amino acids: CASSEAHGHITEAFF.

This clonotype was counted ten times or more. The chain combines TRBV5-1 with TRBJ1-6; D is uncertain. This CDR3 contains 14 residues. In germline, CDR1 is SGHRS, CDR2 YFSETQ. The germline V and J ends were trimmed by 1 base and 10 bases, with 12 bases remaining between them. The chain's CDR3 is CASSLSGIGSPLHF. The CDR3 DNA follows: TGCGCCAGCAGCTTGAGTGGAATTGGCTCACCCCTCCACTTT.

V usage is TRBV29-1 and J usage is TRBJ2-7, with D possibly being TRBD1 (5 bases). This CDR3 spans 11 amino acids. The germline V gene encodes CDR1 SQVTM and CDR2 ANQGSEA. V was cut by 1 base and J by 12 bases, with 13 bases left in between. The CDR3 DNA reads TGCAGCGTTGAAGTGGGGCCAAGGCTGTACGTC. It translates to CSVEVGPRLYV.

This CDR3 is CSALRLADGTDTQYF. The CDR3 bases are TGCAGTGCTCTTAGACTAGCGGACGGGACAGATACGCAGTATTTT. The chain is built from TRBV20-1 and TRBJ2-3, with 9 bases that match TRBD2. CDR3 length equals 15 residues. Trimming took 5 bases from V and 3 from J; bases not matched to a gene: 9. The germline gives CDR1 DFQATT, CDR2 SNEGSKA (reference sequence).

V gene TRBV18 combines with J gene TRBJ1-5; 10 positions match TRBD1. The CDR3 consists of 16 residues. CDR1 is KGHSH, CDR2 LQKENI, per germline. V trimming: 4 bases; J trimming: 1 base; junction bases outside the gene matches: 4. CDR3 bases: TGTGCCAGCTCACGGACAGGGGGAGGAAGCAATCAGCCCCAGCATTTT. Translating it yields CASSRTGGGSNQPQHF.

The V and J genes are TRBV5-1 and TRBJ2-2; D is perhaps TRBD2 (6 bases). The CDR3 length is 15 residues. V dropped 3 bases and J dropped 5 bases, with 14 bases sitting between them. Germline loops: CDR1 SGHRS, CDR2 YFSETQ. CDR3 DNA: TGCGCCAGCAGCTCCCCGACCCGGGGGACCGGGGAGCTGTTTTTT. This gives the protein CASSSPTRGTGELFF.

The chain has TRBV27 and TRBJ2-1, with TRBD1 identical over 9 bases. J was trimmed by 5 bases and V by 7 bases; bases with no gene match: 9. This CDR3 is 15 amino acids long. Germline V gene sequence: CDR1 MNHEY, CDR2 SMNVEV (reference sequence). CDR3 nucleotide sequence: TGTGCCAGCACCCCTGGACAGGGGATCGACAATGAGCAGTTCTTC. Amino acid sequence: CASTPGQGIDNEQFF.

The V call is TRBV7-9, the J call TRBJ1-4; D is possibly TRBD1 (6 bases). CDR3 length: 14 residues. Germline V gene sequence: CDR1 SEHNR, CDR2 FQNEAQ (reference sequence). V lost 3 bases and J 5 bases, leaving 10 bases between the germline ends. The CDR3 DNA reads TGTGCCAGCAGCTTTAATCAGGGGAATGAAAAACTGTTTTTT. As protein: CASSFNQGNEKLFF.

This clonotype was counted ten times or more. The chain carries TRBV12-3 or TRBV12-4 and TRBJ2-7; D assignment may be TRBD1 or TRBD2 (5 bases each). This CDR3 has 14 amino acids. Trimming removed 3 bases at V and 2 bases at J, with 11 bases between. CDR3: CASSLVRDPYEQYF. CDR3 in DNA: TGTGCCAGCAGTTTGGTCAGGGACCCCTACGAGCAGTACTTC.

This clonotype was seen repeatedly, ten times or more. The rearrangement uses TRBV20-1 and TRBJ2-3; D remains ambiguous. This CDR3 region has 10 residues. The V and J ends lost 7 bases and 6 bases respectively, with 8 bases between them. Germline assignment: CDR1 DFQATT and CDR2 SNEGSKA (reference sequence). The CDR3 nucleotides read TGCAGTGGCCGGCTGGATACGCAGTATTTT. The encoded protein is CSGRLDTQYF.

The rearrangement joins TRBV5-1 to TRBJ1-4; no firm D call. The CDR3 is 16 amino acids. With 0 bases removed from V and 5 bases from J, the gap between germline ends came to 14 bases. The germline CDR1 and CDR2 sequences are SGHRS and YFSETQ. The CDR3 DNA follows: TGCGCCAGCAGCTTGGAGGCCCCCGGCCAAAATGAAAAACTGTTTTTT. The encoded protein is CASSLEAPGQNEKLFF.

This clonotype was seen only a few times. V is TRBV4-1 and J is TRBJ1-5, with D perhaps matching TRBD1 (6 bases). The CDR3 spans 15 residues. Trimming removed 4 bases at V and 2 bases at J, with 12 bases between. Germline V gene sequence: CDR1 MGHRA, CDR2 YSYEKL. The CDR3 sequence is CASSPGGGRNQPQHF. Written as DNA, the CDR3 is TGCGCCAGCAGCCCCGGCGGGGGCCGCAATCAGCCCCAGCATTTT.

This clonotype was seen more than once but under ten times. V is TRBV19 and J is TRBJ2-4, with D uncertain. V lost 8 bases to trimming and J lost 0 bases, with 8 bases between them. Germline CDR1 reads LNHDA; CDR2 reads SQIVND (reference sequence). The length of the CDR3 is 13 residues. The CDR3 DNA reads TGTGCCAGTGGAAGCCTAGCCAAAAACATTCAGTACTTC. Translated, it gives CASGSLAKNIQYF.

The CDR3: CASILGGTEAFF. The CDR3 bases are TGTGCCAGCATCCTTGGGGGCACTGAAGCTTTCTTT. V and J are TRBV6-5 and TRBJ1-1; a possible D gene is TRBD1 (5 bases). Germline V lookup: CDR1 MNHEY, CDR2 SVGAGI. CDR3 length: 12 amino acids. V dropped 7 bases and J dropped 4 bases, with 10 bases sitting between them.

This clonotype was seen more than once but under ten times. The chain combines TRBV6-5 with TRBJ2-7, with a possible D match to TRBD1 (6 bases). V dropped 4 bases and J dropped 0 bases, with 10 bases sitting between them. The CDR3 runs 14 residues. The germline V gene has CDR1 MNHEY and CDR2 SVGAGI. CDR3 sequence: CASSSRGHSYEQYF. The CDR3, as DNA: TGTGCCAGCAGTTCCCGGGGACACTCCTACGAGCAGTACTTC.

This clonotype was seen many times. CDR3 amino acids: CASSFSGARTGELFF. The CDR3 bases are TGTGCCAGCAGTTTCTCGGGGGCGCGGACCGGGGAGCTGTTTTTT. The chain employs TRBV12-3 or TRBV12-4 and TRBJ2-2; D possibly matches TRBD1 or TRBD2 (6 bases each). The V end was cut by 3 bases, the J end by 5 bases, with 13 bases between. This CDR3 is 15 amino acids long.

This clonotype occurred many times. CDR3 region: CASSSLDTQYF. The CDR3, as DNA: TGTGCCAGCAGTTCTTTAGATACGCAGTATTTT. The chain combines TRBV6-1 with TRBJ2-3; no definite D call. This CDR3 has 11 amino acids. V shed 5 bases and J shed 5 bases, with 5 bases lying between them. Germline V gives CDR1 MNHNS, CDR2 SASEGT.

V and J are TRBV29-1 and TRBJ1-2; D is uncertain. The CDR3 spans 12 residues. Germline CDR1 and CDR2: SQVTM and ANQGSEA. V lost 7 bases and J lost 0, with 9 bases in between. The CDR3 coding sequence is TGCAGCGGAAGAGAATCTAACTATGGCTACACCTTC. This translates into CSGRESNYGYTF.

This rearrangement joins TRBV4-2 to TRBJ1-1; possible D gene TRBD1, 5 bases. Germline V gene sequence: CDR1 LGHNA, CDR2 YNFKEQ. V was shortened by 0 bases and J by 6 bases, with 8 bases between the two germline ends. The CDR3 totals 13 residues. CDR3 in amino acids: CASSQDPGAEAFF. In DNA, the CDR3 is TGTGCCAGCAGCCAAGACCCGGGGGCTGAAGCTTTCTTT.

The rearrangement links TRBV5-1 to TRBJ2-5; possible D gene TRBD1, 7 bases. V was clipped by 0 bases and J by 3 bases, with 24 bases between them. The CDR3 runs 19 residues. Germline CDR1 reads SGHRS; CDR2 reads YFSETQ. CDR3 in DNA: TGCGCCAGCAGCTTGGCCCGGGGGCTAGCAGGGGGGCCTAAAGAGACCCAGTACTTC. This translates into CASSLARGLAGGPKETQYF.

This clonotype was counted many times. A read error may produce the germline difference seen at one junction end. The chain recombines TRBV6-1 with TRBJ1-3; TRBD1 matches at 10 bases. Germline V gene sequence: CDR1 MNHNS, CDR2 SASEGT. CDR3 size: 14 residues. CDR3 nucleotide sequence: TGTGCCAGCAGCGACAGGGGGCCTGGCAACACCATATATTTT. Its translation: CASSDRGPGNTIYF.

The CDR3 protein is CASSVGRGLAGGPSGELFF. The CDR3 DNA follows: TGTGCCAGCAGCGTAGGGAGGGGACTAGCGGGAGGGCCGTCCGGGGAGCTGTTTTTT. V and J are TRBV9 and TRBJ2-2; 16 nucleotides align to TRBD2. This CDR3 contains 19 residues. Germline V gene sequence: CDR1 SGDLS, CDR2 YYNGEE. The trim removed 0 bases at V and 6 bases at J, leaving 8 bases unmatched.